This TCR beta chain is from a study of shared clonotypes between healthy human individuals. The study enrolled healthy HIV-negative adults without recent acute infections or vaccinations as donors. Only Caucasian adults living in Nashville, Tennessee served as donors. CDR1 and CDR2 from the germline V gene are LNHDA and SQIVND (reference sequence). This CDR3 has 14 residues. J was trimmed by 6 bases and V by 3 bases; bases with no gene match: 7. PCR replicates from unsorted PBMC used about 300 ng DNA, and this amount was tens of thousands of T cell genomes. TCRdb's copy holds only in-frame clones and misses some; the assay was immunoSEQ multiplex PCR. The table shows about 600,000 clones, with around three quarters occurring only once.

The chain combines TRBV19 with TRBJ2-7; 8 positions match TRBD2. This TCR derives from a woman aged 40 to 50 in good health. Some clones in this sample may be carry-over from other donors' samples. Sequenced input: PBMCs. In nucleotides, the CDR3 is TGTGCCAGTAGTATCCGGGAGGGCCCCGTCGAGCAGTACTTC. Protein: CASSIREGPVEQYF.